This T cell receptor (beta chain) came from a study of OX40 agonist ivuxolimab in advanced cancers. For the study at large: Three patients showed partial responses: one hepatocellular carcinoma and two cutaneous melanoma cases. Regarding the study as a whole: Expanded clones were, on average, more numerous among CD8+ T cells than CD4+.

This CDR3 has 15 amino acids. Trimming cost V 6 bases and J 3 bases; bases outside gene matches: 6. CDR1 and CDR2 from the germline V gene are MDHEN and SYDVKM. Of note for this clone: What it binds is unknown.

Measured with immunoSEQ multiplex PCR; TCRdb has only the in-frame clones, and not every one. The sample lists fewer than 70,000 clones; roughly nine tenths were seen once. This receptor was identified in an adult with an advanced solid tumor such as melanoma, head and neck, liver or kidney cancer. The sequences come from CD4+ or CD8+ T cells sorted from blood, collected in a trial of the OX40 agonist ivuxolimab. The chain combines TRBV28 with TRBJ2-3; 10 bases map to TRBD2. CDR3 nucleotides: TGTGCCAGCAGGCTAGCGGGAGCCCGTACAGATACGCAGTATTTT. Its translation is CASRLAGARTDTQYF.